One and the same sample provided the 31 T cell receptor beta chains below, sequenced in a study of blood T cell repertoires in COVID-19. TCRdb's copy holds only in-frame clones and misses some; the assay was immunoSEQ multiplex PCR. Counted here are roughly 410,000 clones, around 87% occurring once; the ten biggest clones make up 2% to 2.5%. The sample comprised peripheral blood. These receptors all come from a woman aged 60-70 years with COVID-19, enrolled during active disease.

DNA for the CDR3: TGTGCCAGCAGCCTCGAGGTGCGGGTTCAAGAGACCCAGTACTTC. Its protein is CASSLEVRVQETQYF. The chain uses TRBV3-1 (or the pseudogene TRBV3-2) and TRBJ2-5; TRBD2 is a possible D gene (5 bases). Germline values: CDR1 LGHDT, CDR2 YNNKEL (reference sequence). V shed 4 bases and J shed 2 bases, with 14 bases lying between them. This CDR3 is 15 amino acids long.

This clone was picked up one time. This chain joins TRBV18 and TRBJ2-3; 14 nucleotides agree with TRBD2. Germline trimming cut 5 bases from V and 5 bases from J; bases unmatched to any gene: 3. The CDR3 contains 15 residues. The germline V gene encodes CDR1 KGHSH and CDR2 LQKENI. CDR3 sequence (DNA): TGTGCCAGCTCAGGACTAGCGGGGGGTCAAGATACGCAGTATTTT. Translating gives CASSGLAGGQDTQYF.

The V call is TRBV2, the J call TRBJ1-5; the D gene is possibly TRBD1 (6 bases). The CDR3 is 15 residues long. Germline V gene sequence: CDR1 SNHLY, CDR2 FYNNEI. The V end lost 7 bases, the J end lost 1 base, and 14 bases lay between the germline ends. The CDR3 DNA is TGTGCCAGCACCGTACAGGGAGTGAGCAATCAGCCCCAGCATTTT. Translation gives CASTVQGVSNQPQHF. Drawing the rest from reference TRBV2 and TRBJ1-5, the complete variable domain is EPEVTQTPSHQVTQMGQEVILRCVPISNHLYFYWYRQILGQKVEFLVSFYNNEISEKSEIFDDQFSVERPDGSNFTLKIRSTKLEDSAMYFCASTVQGVSNQPQHFGDGTRLSIL.

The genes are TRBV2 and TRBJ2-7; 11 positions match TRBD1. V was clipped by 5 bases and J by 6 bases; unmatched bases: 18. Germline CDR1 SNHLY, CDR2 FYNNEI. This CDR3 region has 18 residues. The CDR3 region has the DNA TGTGCCAGCAGTCCGGGACAGGGGGTACTTTATCTACGACCCGAGCAGTACTTC. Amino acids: CASSPGQGVLYLRPEQYF.

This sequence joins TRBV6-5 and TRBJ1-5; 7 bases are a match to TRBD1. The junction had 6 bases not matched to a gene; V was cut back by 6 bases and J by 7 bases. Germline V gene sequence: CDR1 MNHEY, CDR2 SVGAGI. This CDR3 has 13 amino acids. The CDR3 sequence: CASSRQGGQPQHF. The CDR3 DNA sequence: TGTGCCAGCAGCCGACAGGGTGGCCAGCCCCAGCATTTT.

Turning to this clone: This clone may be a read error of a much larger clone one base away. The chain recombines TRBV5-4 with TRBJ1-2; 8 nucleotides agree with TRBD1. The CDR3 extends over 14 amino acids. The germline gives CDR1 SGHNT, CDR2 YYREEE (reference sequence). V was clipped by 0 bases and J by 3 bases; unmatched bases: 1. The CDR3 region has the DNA TGTGCCAGCAGCTTGGCGACAGGGGACTATGGCTACACCTTC. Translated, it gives CASSLATGDYGYTF. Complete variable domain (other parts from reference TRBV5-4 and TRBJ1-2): ETGVTQSPTHLIKTRGQQVTLRCSSQSGHNTVSWYQQALGQGPQFIFQYYREEENGRGNFPPRFSGLQFPNYSSELNVNALELDDSALYLCASSLATGDYGYTFGSGTRLTVV.

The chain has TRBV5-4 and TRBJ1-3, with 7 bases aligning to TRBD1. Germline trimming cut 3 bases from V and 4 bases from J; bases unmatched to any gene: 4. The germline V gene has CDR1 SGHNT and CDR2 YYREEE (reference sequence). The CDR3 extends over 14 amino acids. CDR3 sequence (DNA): TGTGCCAGCAGCTCGGGACAGCCCGGAAACACCATATATTTT. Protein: CASSSGQPGNTIYF.

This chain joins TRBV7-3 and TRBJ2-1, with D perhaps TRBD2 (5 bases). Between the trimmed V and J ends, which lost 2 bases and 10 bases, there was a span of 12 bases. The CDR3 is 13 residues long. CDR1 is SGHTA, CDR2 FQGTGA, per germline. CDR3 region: CASSLSPGVEQFF. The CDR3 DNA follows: TGTGCCAGCAGCTTATCTCCCGGGGTAGAGCAGTTCTTC.

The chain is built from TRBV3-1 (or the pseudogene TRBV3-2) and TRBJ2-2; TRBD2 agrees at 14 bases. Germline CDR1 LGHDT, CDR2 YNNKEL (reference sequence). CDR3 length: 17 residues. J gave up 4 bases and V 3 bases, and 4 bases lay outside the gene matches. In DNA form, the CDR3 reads TGTGCCAGCAGCCATCCGGGACTAGCGGGGGTCACCGGGGAGCTGTTTTTT. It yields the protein CASSHPGLAGVTGELFF.

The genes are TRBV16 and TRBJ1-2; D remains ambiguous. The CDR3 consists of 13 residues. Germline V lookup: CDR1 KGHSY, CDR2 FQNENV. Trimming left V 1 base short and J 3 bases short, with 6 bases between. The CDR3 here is CASSQWGDYGYTF. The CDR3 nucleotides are TGTGCCAGCAGCCAATGGGGAGACTATGGCTACACCTTC.

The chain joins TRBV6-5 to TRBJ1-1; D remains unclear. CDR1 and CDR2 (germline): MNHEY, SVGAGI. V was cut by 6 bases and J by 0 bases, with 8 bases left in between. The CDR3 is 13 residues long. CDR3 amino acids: CASRRTMNTEAFF. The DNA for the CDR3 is TGTGCCAGCAGGCGTACCATGAACACTGAAGCTTTCTTT.

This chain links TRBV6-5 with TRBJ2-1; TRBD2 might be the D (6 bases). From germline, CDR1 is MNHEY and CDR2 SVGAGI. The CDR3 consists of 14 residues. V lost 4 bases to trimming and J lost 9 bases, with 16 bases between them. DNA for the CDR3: TGTGCCAGCAGTTGGGGGGACCCGGGCAGTGAGCAGTTCTTC. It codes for CASSWGDPGSEQFF.

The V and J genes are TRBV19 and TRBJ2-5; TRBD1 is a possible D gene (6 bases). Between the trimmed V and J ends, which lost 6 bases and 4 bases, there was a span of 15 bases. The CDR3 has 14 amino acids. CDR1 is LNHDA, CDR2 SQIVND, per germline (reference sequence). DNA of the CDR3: TGTGCCAGTAGACAACAGGGACCGGGAGAGACCCAGTACTTC. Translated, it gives CASRQQGPGETQYF.

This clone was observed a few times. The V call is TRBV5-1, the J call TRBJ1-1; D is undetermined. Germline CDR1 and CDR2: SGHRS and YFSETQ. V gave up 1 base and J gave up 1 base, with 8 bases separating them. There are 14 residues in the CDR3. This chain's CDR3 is CASSLSPGNTEAFF. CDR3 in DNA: TGCGCCAGCAGCTTGAGTCCAGGGAACACTGAAGCTTTCTTT.

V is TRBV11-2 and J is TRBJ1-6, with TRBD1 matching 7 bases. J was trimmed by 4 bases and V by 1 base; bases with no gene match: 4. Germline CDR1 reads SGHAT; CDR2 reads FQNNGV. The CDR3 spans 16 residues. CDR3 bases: TGTGCCAGCAGCTTAGGGCGACAGGGTTATAATTCACCCCTCCACTTT. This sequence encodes CASSLGRQGYNSPLHF.

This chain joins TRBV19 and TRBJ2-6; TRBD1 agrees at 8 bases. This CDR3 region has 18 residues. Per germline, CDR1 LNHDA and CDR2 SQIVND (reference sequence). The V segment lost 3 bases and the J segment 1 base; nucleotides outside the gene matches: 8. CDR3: CASSIQPGQASGANVLTF. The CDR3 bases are TGTGCCAGTAGTATTCAGCCGGGACAGGCTTCTGGGGCCAACGTCCTGACTTTC.

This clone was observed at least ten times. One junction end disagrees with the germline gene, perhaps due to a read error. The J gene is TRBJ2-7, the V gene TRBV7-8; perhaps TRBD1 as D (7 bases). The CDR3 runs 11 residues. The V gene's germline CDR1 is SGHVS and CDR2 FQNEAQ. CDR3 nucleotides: TGTGCCAGCAGCCTGGGGGGACAGCCCACCTTC. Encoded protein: CASSLGGQPTF.

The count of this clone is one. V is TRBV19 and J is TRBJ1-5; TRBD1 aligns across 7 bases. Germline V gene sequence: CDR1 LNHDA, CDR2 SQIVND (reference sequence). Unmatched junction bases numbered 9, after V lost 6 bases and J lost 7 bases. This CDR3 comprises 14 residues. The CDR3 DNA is TGTGCCAGTAGGACAGGGCGGGATGGGCAGCCCCAGCATTTT. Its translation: CASRTGRDGQPQHF.

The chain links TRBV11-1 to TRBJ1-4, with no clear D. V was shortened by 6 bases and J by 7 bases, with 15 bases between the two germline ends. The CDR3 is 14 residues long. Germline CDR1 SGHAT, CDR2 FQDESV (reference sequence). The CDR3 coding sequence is TGTGCCAGCAGACCACGGGAAGGCACTGAAAAACTGTTTTTT. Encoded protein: CASRPREGTEKLFF.

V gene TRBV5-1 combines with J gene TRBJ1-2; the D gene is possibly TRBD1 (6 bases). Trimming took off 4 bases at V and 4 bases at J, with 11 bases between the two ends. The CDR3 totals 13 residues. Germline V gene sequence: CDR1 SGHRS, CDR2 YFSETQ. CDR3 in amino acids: CASSPTGFYGYTF. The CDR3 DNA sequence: TGCGCCAGCAGCCCCACAGGGTTCTATGGCTACACCTTC.

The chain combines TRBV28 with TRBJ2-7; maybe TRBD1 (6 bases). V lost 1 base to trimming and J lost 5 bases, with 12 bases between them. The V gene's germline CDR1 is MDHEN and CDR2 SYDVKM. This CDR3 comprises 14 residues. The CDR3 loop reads CASSLYQGSDEQYF. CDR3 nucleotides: TGTGCCAGCAGTTTATACCAGGGGTCCGACGAGCAGTACTTC.

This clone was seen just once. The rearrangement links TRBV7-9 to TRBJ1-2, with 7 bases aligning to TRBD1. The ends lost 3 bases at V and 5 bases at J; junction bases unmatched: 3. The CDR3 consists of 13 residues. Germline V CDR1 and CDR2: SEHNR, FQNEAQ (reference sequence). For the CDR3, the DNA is TGTGCCAGCAGCTTTGGGACAGAGTATGGCTACACCTTC. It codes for CASSFGTEYGYTF.

The CDR3 loop reads CASSQDSGGLFQYF. The CDR3 DNA reads as TGTGCCAGCAGCCAAGACTCAGGGGGGCTCTTCCAGTACTTC. The chain combines TRBV3-1 (or the pseudogene TRBV3-2) with TRBJ2-7, with D perhaps TRBD1 (7 bases). Germline CDR1 reads LGHDT; CDR2 reads YNNKEL (reference sequence). The CDR3 covers 14 residues. Trimming pared 0 bases from V and 10 bases from J, leaving 16 bases between.

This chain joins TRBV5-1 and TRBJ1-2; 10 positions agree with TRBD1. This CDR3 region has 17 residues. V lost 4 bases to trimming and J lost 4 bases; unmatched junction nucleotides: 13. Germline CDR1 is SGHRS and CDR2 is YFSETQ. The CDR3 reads CASSPGQGVVQGYGYTF. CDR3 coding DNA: TGCGCCAGCAGCCCAGGACAGGGGGTGGTTCAGGGCTATGGCTACACCTTC.

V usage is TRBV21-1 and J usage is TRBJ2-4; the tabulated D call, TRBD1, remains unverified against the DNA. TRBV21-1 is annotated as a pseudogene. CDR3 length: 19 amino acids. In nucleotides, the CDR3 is TGTGCCAGCAGCAGGGGGCGGACAGGGGCCACCCTCGCCAAAAACATTCAGTACTTC. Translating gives CASSRGRTGATLAKNIQYF.

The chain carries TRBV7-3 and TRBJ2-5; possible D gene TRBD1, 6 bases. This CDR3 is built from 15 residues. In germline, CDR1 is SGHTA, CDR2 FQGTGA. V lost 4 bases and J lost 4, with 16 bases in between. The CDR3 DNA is TGTGCCAGCAGCTACTATATGGGGGCGGGAGAGACCCAGTACTTC. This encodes CASSYYMGAGETQYF. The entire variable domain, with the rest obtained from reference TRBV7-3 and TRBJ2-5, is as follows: GAGVSQTPSNKVTEKGKYVELRCDPISGHTALYWYRQSLGQGPEFLIYFQGTGAADDSGLPNDRFFAVRPEGSVSTLKIQRTERGDSAVYLCASSYYMGAGETQYFGPGTRLLVL.

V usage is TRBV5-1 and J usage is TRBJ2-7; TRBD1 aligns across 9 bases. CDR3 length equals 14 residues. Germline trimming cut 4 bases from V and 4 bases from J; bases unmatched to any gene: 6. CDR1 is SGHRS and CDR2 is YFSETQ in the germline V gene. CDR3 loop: CASSPGTGRYEQYF. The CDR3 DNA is TGCGCCAGCAGCCCTGGGACAGGGAGGTACGAGCAGTACTTC.

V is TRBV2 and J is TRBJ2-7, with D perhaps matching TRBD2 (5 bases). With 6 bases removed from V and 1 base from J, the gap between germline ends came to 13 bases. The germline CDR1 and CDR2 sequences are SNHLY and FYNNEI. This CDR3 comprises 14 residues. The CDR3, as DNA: TGTGCCAGCAGCCCGGCGGGTCCATCCTACGAGCAGTACTTC. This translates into CASSPAGPSYEQYF.

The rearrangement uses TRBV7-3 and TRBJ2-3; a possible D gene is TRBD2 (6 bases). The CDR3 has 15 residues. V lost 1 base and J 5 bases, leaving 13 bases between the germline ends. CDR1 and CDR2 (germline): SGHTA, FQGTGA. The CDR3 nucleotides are TGTGCCAGCAGCTTAATGGGGATGGGAGGAGATACGCAGTATTTT. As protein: CASSLMGMGGDTQYF.

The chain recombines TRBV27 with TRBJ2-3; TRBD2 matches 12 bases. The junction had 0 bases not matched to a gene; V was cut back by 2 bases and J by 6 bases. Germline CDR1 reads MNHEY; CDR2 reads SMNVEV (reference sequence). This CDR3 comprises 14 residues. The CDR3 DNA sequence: TGTGCCAGCAGTTTAGGACTAGCGGGGGATACGCAGTATTTT. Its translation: CASSLGLAGDTQYF.

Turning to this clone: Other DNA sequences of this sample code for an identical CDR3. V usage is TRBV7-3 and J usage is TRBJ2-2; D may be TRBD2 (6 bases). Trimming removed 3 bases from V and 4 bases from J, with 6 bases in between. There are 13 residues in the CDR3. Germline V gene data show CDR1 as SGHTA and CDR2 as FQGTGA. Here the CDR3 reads CASSLGGTGELFF. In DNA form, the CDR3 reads TGTGCCAGCAGCTTGGGGGGCACCGGGGAGCTGTTTTTT.